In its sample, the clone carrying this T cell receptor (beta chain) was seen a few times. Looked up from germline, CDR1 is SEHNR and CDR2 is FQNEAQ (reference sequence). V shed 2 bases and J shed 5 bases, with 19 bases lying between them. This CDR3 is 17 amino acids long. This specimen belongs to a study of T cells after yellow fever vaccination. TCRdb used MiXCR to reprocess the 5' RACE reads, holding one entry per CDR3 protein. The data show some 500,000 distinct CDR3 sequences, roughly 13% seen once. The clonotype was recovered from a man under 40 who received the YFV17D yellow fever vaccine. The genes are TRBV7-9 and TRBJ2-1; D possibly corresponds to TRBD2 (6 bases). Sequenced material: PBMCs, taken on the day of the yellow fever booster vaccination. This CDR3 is CASSLWVGLSPHNEQFF. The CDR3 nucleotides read TGTGCCAGCAGCTTATGGGTGGGACTCAGCCCACACAATGAGCAGTTCTTC.